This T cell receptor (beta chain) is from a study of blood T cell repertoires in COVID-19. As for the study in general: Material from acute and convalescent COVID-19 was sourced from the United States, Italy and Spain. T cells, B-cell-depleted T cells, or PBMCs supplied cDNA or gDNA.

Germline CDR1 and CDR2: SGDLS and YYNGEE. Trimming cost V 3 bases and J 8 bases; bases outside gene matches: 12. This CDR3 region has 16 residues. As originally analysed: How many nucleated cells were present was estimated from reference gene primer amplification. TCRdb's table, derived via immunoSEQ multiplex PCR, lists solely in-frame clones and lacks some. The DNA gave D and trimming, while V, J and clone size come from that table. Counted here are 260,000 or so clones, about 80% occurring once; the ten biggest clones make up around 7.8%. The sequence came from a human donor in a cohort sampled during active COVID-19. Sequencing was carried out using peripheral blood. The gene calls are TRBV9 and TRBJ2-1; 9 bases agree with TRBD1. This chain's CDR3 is CASSASLGTGTDEQFF. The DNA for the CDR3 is TGTGCCAGCAGCGCCTCACTCGGGACAGGGACAGATGAGCAGTTCTTC.